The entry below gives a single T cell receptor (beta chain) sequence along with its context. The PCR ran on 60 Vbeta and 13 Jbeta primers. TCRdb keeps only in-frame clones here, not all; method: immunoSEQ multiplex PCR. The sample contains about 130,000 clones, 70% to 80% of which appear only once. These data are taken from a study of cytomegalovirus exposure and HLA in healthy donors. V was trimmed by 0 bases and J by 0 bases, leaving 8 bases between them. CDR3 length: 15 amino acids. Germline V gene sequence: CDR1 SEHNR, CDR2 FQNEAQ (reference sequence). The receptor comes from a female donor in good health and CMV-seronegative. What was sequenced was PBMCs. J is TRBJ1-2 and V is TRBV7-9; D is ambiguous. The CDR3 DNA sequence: TGTGCCAGCAGCTTAGCAGCTGGAGCTAACTATGGCTACACCTTC. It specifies CASSLAAGANYGYTF. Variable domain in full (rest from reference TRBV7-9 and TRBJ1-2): DTGVSQNPRHKITKRGQNVTFRCDPISEHNRLYWYRQTLGQGPEFLTYFQNEAQLEKSRLLSDRFSAERPKGSFSTLEIQRTEQGDSAMYLCASSLAAGANYGYTFGSGTRLTVV.